This T cell receptor beta chain derives from a study of T cell responses to AZD1222 COVID-19 vaccine. Study-wide findings and caveats: Vaccine-associated CD4 TCRs spanned spike, dominant at 160-218 and 743-854.

Clones were read by immunoSEQ multiplex PCR, and TCRdb kept only the in-frame ones, dropping some. The sample contains 190,000 or so clones, 80% to 95% of which appear only once. About this clone: The antigen remains unidentified. Other DNA sequences of this sample code for an identical CDR3.

The sequence derives from an adult who received the AZD1222 COVID-19 vaccine. The specimen comprised peripheral blood, sampled 28 days after the second AZD1222 dose.

CDR3 DNA sequence: TGTGCCAGCAGCCGAGGACAGGGGGATTCACCCCTCCACTTT. This gives the protein CASSRGQGDSPLHF. The chain joins TRBV3-1 (or the pseudogene TRBV3-2) to TRBJ1-6; 10 bases map to TRBD1. This CDR3 is built from 14 residues. CDR1 is LGHDT and CDR2 is YNNKEL in the germline V gene (reference sequence). V was clipped by 4 bases and J by 8 bases; unmatched bases: 2.